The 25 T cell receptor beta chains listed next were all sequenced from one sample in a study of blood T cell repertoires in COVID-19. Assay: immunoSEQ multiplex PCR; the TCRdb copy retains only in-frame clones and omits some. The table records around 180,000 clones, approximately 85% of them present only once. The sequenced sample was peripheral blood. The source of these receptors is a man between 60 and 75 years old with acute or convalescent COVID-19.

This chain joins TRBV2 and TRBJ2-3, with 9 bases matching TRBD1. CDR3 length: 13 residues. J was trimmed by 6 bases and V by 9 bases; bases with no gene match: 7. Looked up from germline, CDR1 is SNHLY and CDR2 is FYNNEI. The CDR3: CARRATGGDTQYF. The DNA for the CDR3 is TGTGCCAGGAGAGCAACAGGGGGCGATACGCAGTATTTT.

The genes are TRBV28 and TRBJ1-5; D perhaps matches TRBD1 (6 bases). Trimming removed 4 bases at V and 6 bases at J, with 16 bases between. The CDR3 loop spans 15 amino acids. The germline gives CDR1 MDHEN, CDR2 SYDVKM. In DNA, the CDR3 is TGTGCCAGCAGTTCCAAACAGGGAAGACGTCAGCCCCAGCATTTT. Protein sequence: CASSSKQGRRQPQHF. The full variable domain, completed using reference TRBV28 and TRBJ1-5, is DVKVTQSSRYLVKRTGEKVFLECVQDMDHENMFWYRQDPGLGLRLIYFSYDVKMKEKGDIPEGYSVSREKKERFSLILESASTNQTSMYLCASSSKQGRRQPQHFGDGTRLSIL.

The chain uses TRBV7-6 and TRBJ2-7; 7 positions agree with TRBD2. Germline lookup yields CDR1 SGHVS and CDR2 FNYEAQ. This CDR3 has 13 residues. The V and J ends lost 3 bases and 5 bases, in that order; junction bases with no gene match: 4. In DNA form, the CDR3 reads TGTGCCAGCAGCTTGGCGGGAGTAAACGAGCAGTACTTC. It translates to CASSLAGVNEQYF. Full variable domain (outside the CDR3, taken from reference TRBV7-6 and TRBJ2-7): GAGVSQSPRYKVTKRGQDVALRCDPISGHVSLYWYRQALGQGPEFLTYFNYEAQQDKSGLPNDRFSAERPEGSISTLTIQRTEQRDSAMYRCASSLAGVNEQYFGPGTRLTVT.

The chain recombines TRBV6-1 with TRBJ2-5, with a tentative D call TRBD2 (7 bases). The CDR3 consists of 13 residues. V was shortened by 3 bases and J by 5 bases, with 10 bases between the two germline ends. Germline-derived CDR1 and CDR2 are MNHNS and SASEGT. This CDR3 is CASSEGGRETQYF. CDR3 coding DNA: TGTGCCAGCAGTGAGGGGGGGCGGGAGACCCAGTACTTC.

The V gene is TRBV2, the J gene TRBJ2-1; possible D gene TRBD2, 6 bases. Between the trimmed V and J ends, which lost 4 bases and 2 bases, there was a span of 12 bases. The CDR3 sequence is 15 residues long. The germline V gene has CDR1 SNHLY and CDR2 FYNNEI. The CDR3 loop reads CASSGVSGTYNEQFF. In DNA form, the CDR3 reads TGTGCCAGCAGTGGGGTTAGCGGCACCTACAATGAGCAGTTCTTC.

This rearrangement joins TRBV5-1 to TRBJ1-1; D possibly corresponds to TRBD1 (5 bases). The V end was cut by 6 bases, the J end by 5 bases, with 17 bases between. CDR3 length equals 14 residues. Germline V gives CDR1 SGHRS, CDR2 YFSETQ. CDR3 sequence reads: CASTPGGVRTEAFF. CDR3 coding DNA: TGCGCCAGCACCCCCGGGGGGGTAAGAACTGAAGCTTTCTTT.

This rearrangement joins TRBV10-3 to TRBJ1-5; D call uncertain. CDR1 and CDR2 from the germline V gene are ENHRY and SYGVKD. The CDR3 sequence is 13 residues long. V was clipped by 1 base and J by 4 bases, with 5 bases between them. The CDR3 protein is CAISEYKNQPQHF. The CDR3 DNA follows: TGTGCCATCAGTGAGTACAAAAATCAGCCCCAGCATTTT.

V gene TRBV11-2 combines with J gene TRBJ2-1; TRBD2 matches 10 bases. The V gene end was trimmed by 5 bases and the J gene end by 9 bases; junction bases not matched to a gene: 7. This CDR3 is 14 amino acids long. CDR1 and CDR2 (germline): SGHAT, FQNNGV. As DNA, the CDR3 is TGTGCCAGCAGCCTCCTAGCGGGAGTGGGTGAGCAGTTCTTC. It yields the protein CASSLLAGVGEQFF.

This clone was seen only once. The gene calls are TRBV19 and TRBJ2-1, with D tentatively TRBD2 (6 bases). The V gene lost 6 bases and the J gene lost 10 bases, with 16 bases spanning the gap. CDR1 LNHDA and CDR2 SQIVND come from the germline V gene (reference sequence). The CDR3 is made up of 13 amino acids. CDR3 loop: CASREGGRDEQFF. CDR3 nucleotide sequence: TGTGCCAGTAGGGAGGGAGGACGTGACGAGCAGTTCTTC.

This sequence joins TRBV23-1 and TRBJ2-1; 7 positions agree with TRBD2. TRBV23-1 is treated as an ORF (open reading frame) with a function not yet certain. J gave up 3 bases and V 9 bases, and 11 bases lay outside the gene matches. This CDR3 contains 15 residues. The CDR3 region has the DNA TGCGCCAGGATGGGGTCTAGCGGACACTACAATGAGCAGTTCTTC. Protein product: CARMGSSGHYNEQFF.

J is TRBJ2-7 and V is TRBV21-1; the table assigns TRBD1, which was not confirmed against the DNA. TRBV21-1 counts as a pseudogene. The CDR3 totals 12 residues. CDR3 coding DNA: TGTGCCAGGACCAACAGGGGGCTCGAGCAGCACTTC. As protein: CARTNRGLEQHF.

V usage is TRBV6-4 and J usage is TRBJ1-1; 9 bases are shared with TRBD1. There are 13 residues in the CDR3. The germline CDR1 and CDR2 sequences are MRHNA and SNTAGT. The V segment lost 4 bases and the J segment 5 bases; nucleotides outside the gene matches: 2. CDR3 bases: TGTGCCAGCAGTGTGGACAGGGGTACTGAAGCTTTCTTT. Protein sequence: CASSVDRGTEAFF.

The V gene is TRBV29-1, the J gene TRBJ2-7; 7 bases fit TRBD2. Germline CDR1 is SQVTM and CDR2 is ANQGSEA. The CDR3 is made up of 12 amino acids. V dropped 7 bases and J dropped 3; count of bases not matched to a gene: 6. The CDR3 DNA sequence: TGCAGCGGTGGGACTACCCTCTACGAGCAGTACTTC. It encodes CSGGTTLYEQYF.

CDR3 amino acids: CASSFVGTSGRRNTQYF. As DNA, the CDR3 is TGTGCCAGCAGTTTCGTCGGGACTAGCGGGAGGCGGAATACGCAGTATTTT. The chain employs TRBV28 and TRBJ2-3; 15 bases align to TRBD2. V was clipped by 3 bases and J by 7 bases; unmatched bases: 8. Germline V CDR1 and CDR2: MDHEN, SYDVKM. CDR3 length: 17 residues.

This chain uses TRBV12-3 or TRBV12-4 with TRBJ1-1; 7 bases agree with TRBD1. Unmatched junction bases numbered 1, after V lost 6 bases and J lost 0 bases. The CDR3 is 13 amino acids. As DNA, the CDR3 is TGTGCCAGCAGGGGACAGTTGAACACTGAAGCTTTCTTT. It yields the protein CASRGQLNTEAFF.

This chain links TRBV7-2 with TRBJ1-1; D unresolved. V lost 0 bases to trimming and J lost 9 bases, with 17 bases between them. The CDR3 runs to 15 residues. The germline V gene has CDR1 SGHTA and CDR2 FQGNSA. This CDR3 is CASSLARGGFPQAFF. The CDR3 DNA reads TGTGCCAGCAGCTTAGCTCGGGGAGGCTTTCCTCAAGCTTTCTTT.

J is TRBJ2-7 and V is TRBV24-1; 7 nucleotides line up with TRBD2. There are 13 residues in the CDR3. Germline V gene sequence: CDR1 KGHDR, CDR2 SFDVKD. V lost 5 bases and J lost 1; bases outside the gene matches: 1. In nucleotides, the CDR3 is TGTGCCACCAGTGGGGAGGGTTCCTACGAGCAGTACTTC. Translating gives CATSGEGSYEQYF.

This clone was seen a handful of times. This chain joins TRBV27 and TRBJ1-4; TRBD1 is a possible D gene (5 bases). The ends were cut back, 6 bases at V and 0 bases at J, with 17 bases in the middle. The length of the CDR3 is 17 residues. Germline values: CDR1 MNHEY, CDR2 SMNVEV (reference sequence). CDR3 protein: CASRGPPQGTTNEKLFF. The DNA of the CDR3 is TGTGCCAGCAGAGGTCCCCCCCAGGGAACAACTAATGAAAAACTGTTTTTT.

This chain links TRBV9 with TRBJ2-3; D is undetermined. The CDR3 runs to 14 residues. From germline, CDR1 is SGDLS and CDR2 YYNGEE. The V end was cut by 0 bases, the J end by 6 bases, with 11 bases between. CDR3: CASSVAQAVDTQYF. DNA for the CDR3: TGTGCCAGCAGCGTAGCTCAGGCCGTGGATACGCAGTATTTT.

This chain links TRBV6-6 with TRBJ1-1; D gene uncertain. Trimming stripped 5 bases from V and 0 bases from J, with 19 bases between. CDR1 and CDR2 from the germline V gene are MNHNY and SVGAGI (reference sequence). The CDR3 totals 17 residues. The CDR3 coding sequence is TGTGCCAGCAGTCCTTATCGCGCCGGTGCCATGAACACTGAAGCTTTCTTT. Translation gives CASSPYRAGAMNTEAFF.

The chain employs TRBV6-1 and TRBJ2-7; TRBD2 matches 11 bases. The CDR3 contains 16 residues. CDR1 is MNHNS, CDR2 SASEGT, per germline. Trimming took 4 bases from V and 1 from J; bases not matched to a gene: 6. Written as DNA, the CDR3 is TGTGCCAGCAGTGGGGGGCTAGCGGGAGGTTCCTACGAGCAGTACTTC. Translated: CASSGGLAGGSYEQYF.

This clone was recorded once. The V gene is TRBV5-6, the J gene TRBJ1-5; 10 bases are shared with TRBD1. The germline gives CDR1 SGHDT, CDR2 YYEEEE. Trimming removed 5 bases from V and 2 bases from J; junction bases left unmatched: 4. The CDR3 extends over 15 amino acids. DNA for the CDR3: TGTGCCAGCAGGCGACAGGGGGCAGGCAATCAGCCCCAGCATTTT. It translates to CASRRQGAGNQPQHF.

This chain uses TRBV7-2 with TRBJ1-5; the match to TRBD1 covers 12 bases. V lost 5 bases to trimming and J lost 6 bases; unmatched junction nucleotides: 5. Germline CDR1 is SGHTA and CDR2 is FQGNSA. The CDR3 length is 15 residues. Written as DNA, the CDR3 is TGTGCCAGCAGCGCAGGGACAGGGGGCGGTCAGCCCCAGCATTTT. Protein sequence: CASSAGTGGGQPQHF.

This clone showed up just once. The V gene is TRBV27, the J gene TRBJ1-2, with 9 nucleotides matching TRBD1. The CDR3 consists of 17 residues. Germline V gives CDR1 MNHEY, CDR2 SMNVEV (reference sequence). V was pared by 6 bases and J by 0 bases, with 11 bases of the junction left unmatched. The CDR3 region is CASSPTGGRKANYGYTF. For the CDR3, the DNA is TGTGCCAGCAGCCCCACAGGGGGCCGGAAAGCTAACTATGGCTACACCTTC.

CDR3 protein: CASSISLAGETQGNEQFF. The CDR3 DNA reads TGTGCCAGTAGTATTAGCCTAGCGGGAGAAACACAGGGGAATGAGCAGTTCTTC. The J gene is TRBJ2-1, the V gene TRBV19, with TRBD2 identical over 10 bases. The V and J ends lost 3 bases and 7 bases, in that order; junction bases with no gene match: 15. CDR1 and CDR2 from the germline V gene are LNHDA and SQIVND (reference sequence). This CDR3 comprises 18 residues.